This T cell receptor beta chain was sequenced during a study of T-cell reconstitution after alpha-beta-depleted transplantation in children. General observations from the study: Surviving thymic progenitors and recipient T cells were the source of high TCRbeta diversity at day 60 in some patients.

The TCRbeta library incorporated unique molecular identifiers. One entry per CDR3 protein results from TCRdb running MiXCR on the PCR reads. The table lists about 510,000 distinct CDR3 sequences, approximately 10% of them singletons. As concerns this clonotype: The antigen is undetermined.

The input for sequencing was PBMCs, mostly from graft donor cells, taken 180 days after TCRalphabeta/CD19-depleted stem cell transplant. The origin of this receptor is a female patient aged 2 to 10 who had a stem cell transplant for aplastic anemia, so the T cells may come from the graft donor.

For the CDR3, the DNA is TGTGCCAGCAGCTTCGTGAGCACAGATACGCAGTATTTT. This gives the protein CASSFVSTDTQYF. The chain couples TRBV7-2 to TRBJ2-3; unclear D gene. Per the germline V gene, CDR1 is SGHTA and CDR2 is FQGNSA. CDR3 size: 13 residues. V dropped 3 bases and J dropped 0 bases, with 4 bases sitting between them.